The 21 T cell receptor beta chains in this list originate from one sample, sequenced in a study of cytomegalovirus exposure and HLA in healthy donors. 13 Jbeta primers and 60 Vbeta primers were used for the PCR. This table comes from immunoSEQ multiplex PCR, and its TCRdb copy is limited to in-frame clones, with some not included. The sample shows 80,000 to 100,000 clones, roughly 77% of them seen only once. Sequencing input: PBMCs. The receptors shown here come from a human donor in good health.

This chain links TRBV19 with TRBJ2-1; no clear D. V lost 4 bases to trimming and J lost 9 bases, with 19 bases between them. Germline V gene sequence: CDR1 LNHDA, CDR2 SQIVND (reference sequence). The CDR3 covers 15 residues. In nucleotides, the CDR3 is TGTGCCAGTAGTAAACTCCACGTCGATAGTGCTGAGCAGTTCTTC. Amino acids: CASSKLHVDSAEQFF.

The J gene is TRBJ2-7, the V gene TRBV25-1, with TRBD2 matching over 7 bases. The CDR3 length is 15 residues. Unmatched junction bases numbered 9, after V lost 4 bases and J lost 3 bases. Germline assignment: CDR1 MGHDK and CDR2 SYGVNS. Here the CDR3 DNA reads TGTGCCAGCAGTGCCCCGCTAGCGGAGGGCTACGAGCAGTACTTC. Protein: CASSAPLAEGYEQYF.

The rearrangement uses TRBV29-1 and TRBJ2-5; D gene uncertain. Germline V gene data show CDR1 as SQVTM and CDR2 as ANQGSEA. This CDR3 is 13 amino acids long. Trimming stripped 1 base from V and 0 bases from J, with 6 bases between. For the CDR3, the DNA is TGCAGCGTTGAAGGGCACAACCAAGAGACCCAGTACTTC. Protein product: CSVEGHNQETQYF. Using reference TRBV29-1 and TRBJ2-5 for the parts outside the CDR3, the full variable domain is SAVISQKPSRDICQRGTSLTIQCQVDSQVTMMFWYRQQPGQSLTLIATANQGSEATYESGFVIDKFPISRPNLTFSTLTVSNMSPEDSSIYLCSVEGHNQETQYFGPGTRLLVL.

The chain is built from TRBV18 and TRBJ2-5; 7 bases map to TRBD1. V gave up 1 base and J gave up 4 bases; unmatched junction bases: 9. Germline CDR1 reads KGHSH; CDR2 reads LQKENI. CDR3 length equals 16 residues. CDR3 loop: CASSPQNRGRAETQYF. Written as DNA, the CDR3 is TGTGCCAGCTCACCACAAAACAGGGGACGGGCAGAGACCCAGTACTTC.

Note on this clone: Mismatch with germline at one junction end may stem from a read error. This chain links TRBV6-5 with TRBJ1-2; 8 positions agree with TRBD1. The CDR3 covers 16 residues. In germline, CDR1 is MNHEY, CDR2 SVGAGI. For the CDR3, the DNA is TGTGCCAGCAGTTATGCAGGGGGCAGAGAAGTTTATGGCTACGCCTTC. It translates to CASSYAGGREVYGYAF.

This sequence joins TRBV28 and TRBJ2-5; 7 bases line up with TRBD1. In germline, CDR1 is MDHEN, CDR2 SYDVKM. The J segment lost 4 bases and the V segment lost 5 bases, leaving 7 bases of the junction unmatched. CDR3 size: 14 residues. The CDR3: CASSNRGNGETQYF. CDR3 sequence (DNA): TGTGCCAGCAGTAACAGGGGCAATGGAGAGACCCAGTACTTC.

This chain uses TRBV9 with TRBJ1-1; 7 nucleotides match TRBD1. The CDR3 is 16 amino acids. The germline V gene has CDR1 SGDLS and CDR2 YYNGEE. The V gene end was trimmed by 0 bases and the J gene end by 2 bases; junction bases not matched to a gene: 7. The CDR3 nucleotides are TGTGCCAGCAGCGTAGCTTCGCCAGGGGGTAACACTGAAGCTTTCTTT. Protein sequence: CASSVASPGGNTEAFF. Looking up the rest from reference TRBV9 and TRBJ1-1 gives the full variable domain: DSGVTQTPKHLITATGQRVTLRCSPRSGDLSVYWYQQSLDQGLQFLIQYYNGEERAKGNILERFSAQQFPDLHSELNLSSLELGDSALYFCASSVASPGGNTEAFFGQGTRLTVV.

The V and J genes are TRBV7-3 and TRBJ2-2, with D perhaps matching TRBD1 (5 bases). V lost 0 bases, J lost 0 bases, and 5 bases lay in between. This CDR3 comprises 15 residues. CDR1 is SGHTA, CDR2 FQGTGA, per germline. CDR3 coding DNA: TGTGCCAGCAGCTTAACCAGGGCGAACACCGGGGAGCTGTTTTTT. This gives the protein CASSLTRANTGELFF.

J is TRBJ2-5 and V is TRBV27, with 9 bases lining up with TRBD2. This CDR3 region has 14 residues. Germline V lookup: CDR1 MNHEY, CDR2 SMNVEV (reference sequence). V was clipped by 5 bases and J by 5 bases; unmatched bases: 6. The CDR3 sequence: CASSHRTSEETQYF. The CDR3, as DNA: TGTGCCAGCAGTCACCGGACTAGCGAGGAGACCCAGTACTTC.

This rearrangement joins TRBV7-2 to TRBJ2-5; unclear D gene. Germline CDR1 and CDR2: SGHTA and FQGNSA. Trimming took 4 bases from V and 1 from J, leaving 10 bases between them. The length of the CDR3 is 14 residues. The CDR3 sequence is CASSSKQIQETQYF. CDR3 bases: TGTGCCAGCAGCTCAAAACAAATCCAAGAGACCCAGTACTTC. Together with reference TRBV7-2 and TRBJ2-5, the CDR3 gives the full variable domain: GAGVSQSPSNKVTEKGKDVELRCDPISGHTALYWYRQSLGQGLEFLIYFQGNSAPDKSGLPSDRFSAERTGGSVSTLTIQRTQQEDSAVYLCASSSKQIQETQYFGPGTRLLVL.

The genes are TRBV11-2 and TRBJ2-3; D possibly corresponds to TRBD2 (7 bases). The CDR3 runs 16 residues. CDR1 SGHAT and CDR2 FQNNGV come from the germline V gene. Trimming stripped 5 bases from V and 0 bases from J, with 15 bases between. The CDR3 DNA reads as TGTGCCAGCAGCCGGAGGGGGGGAACTAGCACAGATACGCAGTATTTT. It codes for CASSRRGGTSTDTQYF.

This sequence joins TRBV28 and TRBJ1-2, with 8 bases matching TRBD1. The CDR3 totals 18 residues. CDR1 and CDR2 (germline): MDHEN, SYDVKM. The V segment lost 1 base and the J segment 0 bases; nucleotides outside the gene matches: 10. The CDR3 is CASSLFRWGQAANYGYTF. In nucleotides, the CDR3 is TGTGCCAGCAGTTTATTTCGGTGGGGACAGGCAGCTAACTATGGCTACACCTTC.

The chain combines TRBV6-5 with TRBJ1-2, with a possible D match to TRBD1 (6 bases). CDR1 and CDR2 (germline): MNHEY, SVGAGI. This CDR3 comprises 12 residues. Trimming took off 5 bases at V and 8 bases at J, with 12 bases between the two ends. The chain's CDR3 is CASSVQGAGYTF. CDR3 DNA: TGTGCCAGCAGTGTACAGGGCGCCGGCTACACCTTC.

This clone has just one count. The CDR3 bases are TGCGCCAGCAGCCAAACGACTAGCGGGAGAGGGGGCGTTAACTATACGCAGTATTTT. It is translated as CASSQTTSGRGGVNYTQYF. The gene calls are TRBV4-3 and TRBJ2-3; 12 bases are a match to TRBD2. The length of the CDR3 is 19 residues. With V trimmed by 2 bases and J by 7 bases, 16 bases remained unmatched. Germline values: CDR1 LGHNA, CDR2 YSLEER.

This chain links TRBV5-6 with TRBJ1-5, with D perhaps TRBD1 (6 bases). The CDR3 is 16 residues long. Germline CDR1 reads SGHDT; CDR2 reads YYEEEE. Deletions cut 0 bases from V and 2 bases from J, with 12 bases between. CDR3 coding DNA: TGTGCCAGCAGCTTGGGAGGACAGCTTCGCAATCAGCCCCAGCATTTT. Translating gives CASSLGGQLRNQPQHF.

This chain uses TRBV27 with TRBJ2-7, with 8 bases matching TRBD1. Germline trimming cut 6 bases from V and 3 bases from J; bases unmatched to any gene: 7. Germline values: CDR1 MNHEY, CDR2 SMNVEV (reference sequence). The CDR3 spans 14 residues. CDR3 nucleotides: TGTGCCAGCAGACGGGGACAGGTAATCTACGAGCAGTACTTC. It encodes CASRRGQVIYEQYF.

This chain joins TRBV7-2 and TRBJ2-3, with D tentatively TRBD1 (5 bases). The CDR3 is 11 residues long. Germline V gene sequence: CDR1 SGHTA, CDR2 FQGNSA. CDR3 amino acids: CVTGPGRAQYF. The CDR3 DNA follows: TGTGTCACAGGCCCGGGTCGGGCGCAGTATTTT.

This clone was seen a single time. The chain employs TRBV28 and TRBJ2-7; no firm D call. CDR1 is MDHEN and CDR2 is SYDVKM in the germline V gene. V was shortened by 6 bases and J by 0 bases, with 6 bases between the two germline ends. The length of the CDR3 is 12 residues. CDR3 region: CASSPSSYEQYF. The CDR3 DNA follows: TGTGCCAGCAGCCCGAGCTCCTACGAGCAGTACTTC.

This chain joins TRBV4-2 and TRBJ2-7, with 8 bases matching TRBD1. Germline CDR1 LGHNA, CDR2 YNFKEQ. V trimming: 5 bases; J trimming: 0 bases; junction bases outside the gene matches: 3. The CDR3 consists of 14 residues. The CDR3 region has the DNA TGTGCCAGCAGCGGGGGACAGGCCTCCTACGAGCAGTACTTC. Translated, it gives CASSGGQASYEQYF.

The CDR3 nucleotides read TGCGCCAGCAGCACCGGGACAGGGGTTGGCAAAAACATTCAGTACTTC. Protein product: CASSTGTGVGKNIQYF. The rearrangement links TRBV5-1 to TRBJ2-4, with 10 bases lining up with TRBD1. The germline V gene encodes CDR1 SGHRS and CDR2 YFSETQ. Trimming took 4 bases from V and 3 from J; bases not matched to a gene: 7. This CDR3 has 16 amino acids.

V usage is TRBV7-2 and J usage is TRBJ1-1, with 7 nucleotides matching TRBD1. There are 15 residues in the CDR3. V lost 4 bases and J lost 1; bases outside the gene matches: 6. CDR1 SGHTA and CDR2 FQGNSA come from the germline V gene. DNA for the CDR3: TGTGCCAGCAGCTCCGGGACAGACTGGAACACTGAAGCTTTCTTT. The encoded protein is CASSSGTDWNTEAFF.